This T cell receptor (beta chain) was found in a study of shared clonotypes between healthy human individuals. Broader study findings: In several donors, around 5.5% of naive CD4 clonotypes appeared in common.

Assay: immunoSEQ multiplex PCR; the TCRdb copy retains only in-frame clones and omits some. Of 2 million to 2.5 million clones detected, 80% to 95% appear once; the ten largest clones hold roughly 0.36%. About this clone itself: Its cognate antigen is unknown.

Adults of Caucasian background living in Nashville, Tennessee made up all donors. With V trimmed by 10 bases and J by 0 bases, 5 bases remained unmatched. Germline CDR1 and CDR2: ENHRY and SYGVKD. This CDR3 is built from 13 residues. Source material: naive CD4+ T cells from PBMCs. Subset of the sample: CD45RA+ positively selected. The clonotype originates from a man aged 18 to 30 in good health. Some clones in this sample may be carry-over from other donors' samples. This chain joins TRBV10-3 and TRBJ1-2; 7 positions agree with TRBD1. CDR3 protein: CATGTAANYGYTF. CDR3 DNA sequence: TGTGCCACAGGGACAGCTGCTAACTATGGCTACACCTTC.